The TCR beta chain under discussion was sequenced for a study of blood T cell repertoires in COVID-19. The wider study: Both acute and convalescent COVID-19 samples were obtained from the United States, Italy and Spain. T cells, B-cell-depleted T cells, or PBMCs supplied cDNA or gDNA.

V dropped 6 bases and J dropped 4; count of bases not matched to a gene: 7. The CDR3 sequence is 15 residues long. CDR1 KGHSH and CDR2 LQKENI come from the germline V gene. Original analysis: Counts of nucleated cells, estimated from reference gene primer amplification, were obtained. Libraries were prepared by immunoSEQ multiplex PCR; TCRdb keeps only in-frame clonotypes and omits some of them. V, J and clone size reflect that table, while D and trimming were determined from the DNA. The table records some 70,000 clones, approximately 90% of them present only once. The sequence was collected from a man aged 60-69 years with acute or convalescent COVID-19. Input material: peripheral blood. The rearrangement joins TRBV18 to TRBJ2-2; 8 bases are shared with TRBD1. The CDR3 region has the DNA TGTGCCAGCTCCCCCGACAGGGGAGGCACCGGGGAGCTGTTTTTT. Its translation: CASSPDRGGTGELFF.